This TCR beta chain was documented in a study of T cells in Graves' hyperthyroidism and ophthalmopathy. Study outcomes and limitations: Most clonotypes expanded in the thyroid (above 0.001) were also present in blood. The model forecast ophthalmopathy, anticipating it by a median around 6.4 months before onset.

TCR beta CDR3 region amplification was performed from RNA transcripts. The study used the HTBI primer set for a first-round RT-PCR of the TCR CDR3. TCRdb fed the multiplex PCR reads into MiXCR, producing one record per CDR3 protein. The table lists around 300,000 distinct CDR3 sequences, approximately 15% of them singletons, with roughly 7.9% in the top ten. The authors deemed Graves' hyperthyroidism stable absent ophthalmopathy progression within 18 months. Patients were excluded because of uncontrolled infection, other autoimmune disease, pregnancy or lactation. Germline CDR1 MGHRA, CDR2 YSYEKL. The CDR3 totals 17 residues. V lost 1 base and J lost 3, with 19 bases in between. A note on this clonotype: Its antigen is as yet unknown.

The chain uses TRBV4-1 and TRBJ2-7; D uncertain. This clonotype originated in a woman in her forties with Graves' hyperthyroidism. The sample consisted of blood. CDR3 nucleotides: TGCGCCAGCAGCCAAGGCGCCAGGTGGGAAATAAACTACGAGCAGTACTTC. This gives the protein CASSQGARWEINYEQYF.